The present T cell receptor (beta chain) was sequenced within a study of blood T cell repertoires in COVID-19. Whole-study context: The study drew acute and convalescent COVID-19 samples from the United States, Italy and Spain.

Authors' data handling: The authors estimated nucleated cell counts from reference gene primer amplification. Produced via immunoSEQ multiplex PCR; TCRdb's table is partial and in-frame only. Clonal size and the V and J genes are those of that table, whereas D and trimming came from the DNA. The sample has under 250,000 clones; approximately 80% are singletons. The germline gives CDR1 SGHTA, CDR2 FQGNSA. Trimming took 5 bases from V and 0 from J; bases not matched to a gene: 4. This CDR3 has 16 residues. This receptor was obtained from a man aged 35-49 years with acute or convalescent COVID-19. The chain couples TRBV7-2 to TRBJ1-5, with 10 bases matching TRBD1. The material sequenced was peripheral blood. Written as DNA, the CDR3 is TGTGCCAGCAGCCCAGACAGGGGGCTTAGCAATCAGCCCCAGCATTTT. Encoded protein: CASSPDRGLSNQPQHF.